This paragraph reports one TCR beta chain. This CDR3 has 16 residues. Per germline, CDR1 SGHRS and CDR2 YFSETQ. Trimming removed 6 bases from V and 5 bases from J; junction bases left unmatched: 16. These data come from a study of blood T cell repertoires in COVID-19. Study context: Sample material is recorded as cDNA or gDNA derived from T cells, B-cell-depleted T cells, or PBMCs.

As originally analysed: Researchers report that nucleated cell counts were estimated from reference gene primer amplification. Libraries were prepared by immunoSEQ multiplex PCR; TCRdb keeps only in-frame clonotypes and omits some of them. V, J and clone size were drawn from that table, and D and trimming were deduced from the DNA. The profile shows some 150,000 clones, around 83% of them singletons. Participants spanned ages about 18 to 95 years and resided in 20 to 30 US areas. This chain connects TRBV5-1 to TRBJ2-7; 8 bases fit TRBD2. The sequence was obtained from a woman between 45 and 65 years old in a cohort exposed to, infected with or recovered from COVID-19 (not recorded which). The specimen sequenced was PBMCs or T cells enriched from blood (not recorded which). The CDR3 here is CASKDGASGFLDEQYF. The CDR3 DNA follows: TGCGCCAGCAAGGATGGGGCTAGCGGGTTTTTAGACGAGCAGTACTTC.